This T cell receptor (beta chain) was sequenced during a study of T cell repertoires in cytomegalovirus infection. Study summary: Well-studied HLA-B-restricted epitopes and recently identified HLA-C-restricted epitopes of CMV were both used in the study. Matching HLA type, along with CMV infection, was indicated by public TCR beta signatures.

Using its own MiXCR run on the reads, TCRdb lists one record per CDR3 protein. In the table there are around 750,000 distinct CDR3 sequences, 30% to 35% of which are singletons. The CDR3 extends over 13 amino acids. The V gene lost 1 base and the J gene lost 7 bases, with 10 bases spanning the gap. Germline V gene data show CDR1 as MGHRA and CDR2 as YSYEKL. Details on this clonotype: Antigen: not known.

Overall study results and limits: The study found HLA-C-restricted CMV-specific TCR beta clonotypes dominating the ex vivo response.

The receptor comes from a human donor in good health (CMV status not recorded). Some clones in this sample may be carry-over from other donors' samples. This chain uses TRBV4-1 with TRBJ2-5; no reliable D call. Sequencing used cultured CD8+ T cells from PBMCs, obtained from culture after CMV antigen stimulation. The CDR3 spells CASSQAPPGTQYF. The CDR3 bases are TGCGCCAGCAGCCAAGCTCCACCAGGGACCCAGTACTTC.